This T cell receptor beta chain was captured by sequencing in a study of blood T cells in healthy people across ages. V shed 5 bases and J shed 8 bases, with 16 bases lying between them. CDR1 is SNHLY and CDR2 is FYNNEI in the germline V gene. CDR3 size: 13 residues. PCR was performed a second time for about 7 to 12 cycles using a sample-barcoded 5' primer and a J-beta primer mix. A single record per CDR3 protein comes from TCRdb applying MiXCR to the 5' RACE reads. The sample carries 380,000 or so distinct CDR3 sequences, about 52% recorded once. The TCR originated in a man aged 60 to 69 in good health. V is TRBV2 and J is TRBJ2-7, with D possibly called TRBD1 or TRBD2 (5 bases each). Sequences were obtained from blood. For the CDR3, the DNA is TGTGCCAGCAGTCAACCCCCAGGGACCCAGCAGTACTTC. Protein sequence: CASSQPPGTQQYF.